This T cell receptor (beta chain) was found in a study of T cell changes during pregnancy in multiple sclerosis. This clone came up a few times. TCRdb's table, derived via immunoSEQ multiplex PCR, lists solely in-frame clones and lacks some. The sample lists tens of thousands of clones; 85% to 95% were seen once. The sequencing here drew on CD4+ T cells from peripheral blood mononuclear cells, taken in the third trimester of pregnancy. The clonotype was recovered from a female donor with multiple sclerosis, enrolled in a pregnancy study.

In DNA, the CDR3 is TGTGCCAGCAGCGTAACTCGGGTTGGCACTGAAGCTTTCTTT. Its protein product is CASSVTRVGTEAFF. The J gene is TRBJ1-1, the V gene TRBV9; D is uncertain. Trimming removed 1 base at V and 4 bases at J, with 11 bases between. Germline CDR1 and CDR2: SGDLS and YYNGEE. CDR3 length: 14 amino acids.